The 8 T cell receptor beta chains presented below share a single source sample, sequenced in a study of vaccination and CD4 T cells after COVID-19. The treatment: roughly 10-day PBMC culture with coronavirus spike peptide pools or control peptides (ViraFEST assay). Cultured CD4+ T-cell DNA underwent Oncomine TCR Beta short-read sequencing. TCRdb used MiXCR to reprocess the PCR reads, holding one entry per CDR3 protein. The profile shows some 3,500 distinct CDR3 sequences, approximately 38% of them singletons. The antigens for these receptors are not known. Sequenced input: CD4+ T cells from blood, cultured in vitro. These receptors were taken from a human donor who had recovered from COVID-19.

The J gene is TRBJ2-2, the V gene TRBV2, with TRBD1 identical over 8 bases. Unmatched junction bases numbered 7, after V lost 6 bases and J lost 1 base. CDR1 is SNHLY and CDR2 is FYNNEI in the germline V gene. The CDR3 is 16 amino acids. CDR3 protein: CASSIQGVKNTGELFF. CDR3 coding DNA: TGTGCCAGCAGCATACAGGGGGTCAAGAACACCGGGGAGCTGTTTTTT. Full variable domain (remainder filled in from reference TRBV2 and TRBJ2-2): EPEVTQTPSHQVTQMGQEVILRCVPISNHLYFYWYRQILGQKVEFLVSFYNNEISEKSEIFDDQFSVERPDGSNFTLKIRSTKLEDSAMYFCASSIQGVKNTGELFFGEGSRLTVL.

The chain joins TRBV12-3 or TRBV12-4 to TRBJ1-6; D ambiguous. V was cut by 4 bases and J by 6 bases, with 10 bases left in between. CDR3 size: 14 residues. This chain's CDR3 is CASSSSGSNSPLHF. CDR3 DNA: TGTGCCAGCAGTTCATCGGGGTCTAATTCACCCCTCCACTTT.

Only a few counts were recorded for this clonotype. The chain carries TRBV20-1 and TRBJ1-6, with D perhaps TRBD1 (5 bases). Germline assignment: CDR1 DFQATT and CDR2 SNEGSKA (reference sequence). The ends were cut back, 5 bases at V and 7 bases at J, with 18 bases in the middle. CDR3 length: 15 residues. The CDR3 bases are TGCAGTGCTCTTCGTCCGGGACGGGGGAATTCACCCCTCCACTTT. Protein: CSALRPGRGNSPLHF.

This CDR3 reads CASSPTGTQETQYF. The CDR3 DNA reads TGTGCCAGTAGTCCTACCGGGACCCAAGAGACCCAGTACTTC. This chain links TRBV19 with TRBJ2-5; D is perhaps TRBD1 or TRBD2 (5 bases each). Trimming shortened V by 5 bases and J by 1 base, and 11 bases separated the two germline ends. From germline, CDR1 is LNHDA and CDR2 SQIVND (reference sequence). The CDR3 contains 14 residues.

This clonotype was seen a handful of times. The chain carries TRBV6-1 and TRBJ1-4; D perhaps matches TRBD1 (6 bases). CDR1 and CDR2 (germline): MNHNS, SASEGT. With 5 bases removed from V and 3 bases from J, the gap between germline ends came to 10 bases. This CDR3 comprises 14 residues. The CDR3 nucleotides read TGTGCCAGCAGTAAGACAGGACCTAATGAAAAACTGTTTTTT. It is translated as CASSKTGPNEKLFF.

The gene calls are TRBV2 and TRBJ2-2; the match to TRBD2 covers 10 bases. Per germline, CDR1 SNHLY and CDR2 FYNNEI. The CDR3 length is 15 residues. V trimming: 6 bases; J trimming: 3 bases; junction bases outside the gene matches: 4. CDR3 residues: CASRVAGGYTGELFF. CDR3 nucleotide sequence: TGTGCCAGCAGAGTAGCGGGGGGATACACCGGGGAGCTGTTTTTT. Based on the CDR3 plus reference TRBV2 and TRBJ2-2, the full variable domain is EPEVTQTPSHQVTQMGQEVILRCVPISNHLYFYWYRQILGQKVEFLVSFYNNEISEKSEIFDDQFSVERPDGSNFTLKIRSTKLEDSAMYFCASRVAGGYTGELFFGEGSRLTVL.

Here the CDR3 reads CATSDLWTGELFF. CDR3 coding DNA: TGTGCCACCAGTGATTTGTGGACCGGGGAGCTGTTTTTT. The chain joins TRBV24-1 to TRBJ2-2, with D unclear. Trimming stripped 0 bases from V and 5 bases from J, with 3 bases between. In germline, CDR1 is KGHDR, CDR2 SFDVKD. This CDR3 region has 13 residues.

As DNA, the CDR3 is TGCAGTGCTAGGCCTGGTGGACACTACTCGTATCAGCCCCAGCATTTT. This gives the protein CSARPGGHYSYQPQHF. The rearrangement links TRBV20-1 to TRBJ1-5, with D perhaps matching TRBD1 (5 bases). This CDR3 has 16 amino acids. Trimming took 3 bases from V and 5 from J, leaving 20 bases between them. The germline V gene encodes CDR1 DFQATT and CDR2 SNEGSKA (reference sequence).